One sample yielded the 14 T cell receptor beta chains listed below, sequenced in a study of blood T cell repertoires in COVID-19. The method was immunoSEQ multiplex PCR; TCRdb's version includes in-frame clones alone and lacks a portion of them. Of approximately 74,000 clones listed, approximately 88% are singletons. Specimen: peripheral blood. All receptors derive from an elderly man with active or convalescent COVID-19.

The V gene is TRBV6-4, the J gene TRBJ1-5; no reliable D call. Trimming stripped 2 bases from V and 1 base from J, with 12 bases between. Per germline, CDR1 MRHNA and CDR2 SNTAGT. The CDR3 spans 16 residues. Here the CDR3 reads CASSDRRIGSNQPQHF. The CDR3 DNA reads TGTGCCAGCAGTGACCGGCGGATTGGGAGCAATCAGCCCCAGCATTTT.

V and J are TRBV19 and TRBJ1-6; D unresolved. Germline V gene lookup returns CDR1 LNHDA and CDR2 SQIVND (reference sequence). V was clipped by 7 bases and J by 7 bases, with 8 bases between them. CDR3 size: 12 residues. The CDR3 nucleotides read TGTGCCAGTACCCGCGAGAATTCACCCCTCCACTTT. Its protein is CASTRENSPLHF.

This clone has only a few counts. This rearrangement joins TRBV6-5 to TRBJ2-7; TRBD1 agrees at 9 bases. V shed 6 bases and J 1 base; nucleotides not matched to a gene: 7. The CDR3 is 15 residues long. From germline, CDR1 is MNHEY and CDR2 SVGAGI. CDR3 amino acids: CASRRRDRASYEQYF. The CDR3 nucleotides are TGTGCCAGCAGGAGACGGGACAGGGCATCCTACGAGCAGTACTTC.

The rearrangement uses TRBV19 and TRBJ2-3, with 9 bases identical to TRBD1. Germline V gene sequence: CDR1 LNHDA, CDR2 SQIVND (reference sequence). With 9 bases clipped from V and 1 base from J, the junction kept 2 bases outside the gene matches. This CDR3 spans 13 amino acids. The DNA of the CDR3 is TGTGCCAGCCGGGACAGGGGCACAGATACGCAGTATTTT. Translated, it gives CASRDRGTDTQYF.

This chain joins TRBV30 and TRBJ1-5; 7 bases agree with TRBD1. Germline CDR1 is GTSNPN and CDR2 is SVGIG (reference sequence). V dropped 4 bases and J dropped 3; count of bases not matched to a gene: 9. The CDR3 consists of 15 residues. The CDR3 here is CAWTPSGTVNQPQHF. CDR3 DNA: TGTGCCTGGACCCCCTCCGGGACAGTCAATCAGCCCCAGCATTTT.

This chain connects TRBV6-5 to TRBJ2-7; the match to TRBD1 covers 7 bases. CDR1 is MNHEY, CDR2 SVGAGI, per germline. The CDR3 has 14 amino acids. V lost 6 bases and J lost 4; bases outside the gene matches: 9. The CDR3 region is CASRRDSRLYEQYF. For the CDR3, the DNA is TGTGCCAGCAGACGGGACAGTAGGCTATACGAGCAGTACTTC.

The chain has TRBV5-1 and TRBJ1-3; 9 bases agree with TRBD1. Germline CDR1 SGHRS, CDR2 YFSETQ. V trimming: 4 bases; J trimming: 2 bases; junction bases outside the gene matches: 4. This CDR3 region has 15 residues. In DNA, the CDR3 is TGCGCCAGCAGCCTAACAGGGGGCCCTGGAAACACCATATATTTT. Translation gives CASSLTGGPGNTIYF.

The rearrangement links TRBV2 to TRBJ2-1; the D is unclear. V was trimmed by 8 bases and J by 1 base, leaving 3 bases between them. The CDR3 is 11 residues long. Germline loops: CDR1 SNHLY, CDR2 FYNNEI. The chain's CDR3 is CASSSYNEQFF. The DNA for the CDR3 is TGTGCCAGCTCTTCCTACAATGAGCAGTTCTTC.

V is TRBV3-1 (or the pseudogene TRBV3-2) and J is TRBJ2-5; the match to TRBD1 covers 9 bases. Germline V gene sequence: CDR1 LGHDT, CDR2 YNNKEL (reference sequence). Losses at the gene ends were 6 bases for V and 5 bases for J; bases not matched to a gene: 16. The CDR3 sequence is 17 residues long. In nucleotides, the CDR3 is TGTGCCAGCAGGACCTTACAGGGGGCGCCCTTCGAGGAGACCCAGTACTTC. It encodes CASRTLQGAPFEETQYF.

The chain uses TRBV6-5 and TRBJ2-5; D is perhaps TRBD1 (6 bases). V lost 2 bases to trimming and J lost 4 bases, with 14 bases between them. The CDR3 runs to 15 residues. CDR1 MNHEY and CDR2 SVGAGI come from the germline V gene. CDR3 protein: CASSYNMGAGETQYF. As DNA, the CDR3 is TGTGCCAGCAGTTACAATATGGGGGCCGGAGAGACCCAGTACTTC.

The chain links TRBV7-8 to TRBJ1-1; D call uncertain. CDR3 length: 14 residues. Trimming took 2 bases from V and 6 from J, leaving 13 bases between them. Per the germline V gene, CDR1 is SGHVS and CDR2 is FQNEAQ. CDR3 nucleotides: TGTGCCAGCAGCTTATACGGTGTGGTGCCTGAAGCTTTCTTT. Its translation: CASSLYGVVPEAFF.

This clone has a handful of counts. The chain links TRBV6-5 to TRBJ2-7; the D gene is possibly TRBD2 (5 bases). Germline V gene lookup returns CDR1 MNHEY and CDR2 SVGAGI. The CDR3 covers 15 residues. Trimming took 6 bases from V and 0 from J, leaving 15 bases between them. The CDR3 DNA reads as TGTGCCAGCAGCCCACTAGAAAGGAGCTCCTACGAGCAGTACTTC. Translation gives CASSPLERSSYEQYF.

The chain couples TRBV3-1 (or the pseudogene TRBV3-2) to TRBJ1-6, with 7 bases matching TRBD1. J was trimmed by 3 bases and V by 1 base; bases with no gene match: 6. The germline V gene has CDR1 LGHDT and CDR2 YNNKEL (reference sequence). The CDR3 is made up of 17 amino acids. The CDR3 region is CASSQAQGGLYNSPLHF. CDR3 sequence (DNA): TGTGCCAGCAGCCAAGCCCAGGGGGGACTCTATAATTCACCCCTCCACTTT.

The chain carries TRBV5-4 and TRBJ2-7, with D maybe TRBD1 (5 bases). The CDR3 is made up of 15 amino acids. Germline CDR1 and CDR2: SGHNT and YYREEE (reference sequence). The V end lost 0 bases, the J end lost 2 bases, and 12 bases lay between the germline ends. The CDR3: CASSLEVGRAYEQYF. CDR3 bases: TGTGCCAGCAGCTTGGAAGTGGGGCGAGCCTACGAGCAGTACTTC.